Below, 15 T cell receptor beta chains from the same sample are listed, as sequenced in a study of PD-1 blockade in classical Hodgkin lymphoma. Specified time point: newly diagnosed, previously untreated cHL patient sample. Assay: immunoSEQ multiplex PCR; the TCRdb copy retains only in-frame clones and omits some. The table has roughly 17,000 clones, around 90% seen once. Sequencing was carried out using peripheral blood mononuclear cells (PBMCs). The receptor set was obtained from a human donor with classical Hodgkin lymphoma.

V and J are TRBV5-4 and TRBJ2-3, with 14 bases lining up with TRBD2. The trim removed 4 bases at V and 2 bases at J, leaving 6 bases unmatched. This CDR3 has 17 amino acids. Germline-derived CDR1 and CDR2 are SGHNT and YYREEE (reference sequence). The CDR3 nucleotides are TGTGCCAGCAGCGGCGGACTAGCGGGAGGTCCCACAGATACGCAGTATTTT. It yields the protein CASSGGLAGGPTDTQYF. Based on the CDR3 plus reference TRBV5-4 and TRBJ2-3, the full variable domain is ETGVTQSPTHLIKTRGQQVTLRCSSQSGHNTVSWYQQALGQGPQFIFQYYREEENGRGNFPPRFSGLQFPNYSSELNVNALELDDSALYLCASSGGLAGGPTDTQYFGPGTRLTVL.

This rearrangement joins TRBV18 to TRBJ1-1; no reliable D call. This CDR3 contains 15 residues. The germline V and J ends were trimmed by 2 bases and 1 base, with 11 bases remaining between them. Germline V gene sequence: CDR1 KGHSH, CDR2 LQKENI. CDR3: CASSPAEVQNTEAFF. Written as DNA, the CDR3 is TGTGCCAGCTCACCAGCAGAGGTCCAGAACACTGAAGCTTTCTTT.

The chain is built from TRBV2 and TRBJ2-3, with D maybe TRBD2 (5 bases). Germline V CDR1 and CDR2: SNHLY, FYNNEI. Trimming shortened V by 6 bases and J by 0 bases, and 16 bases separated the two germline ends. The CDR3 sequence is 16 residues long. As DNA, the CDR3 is TGTGCCAGCAGCCCCCGGGAACAGCTTAGCACAGATACGCAGTATTTT. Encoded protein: CASSPREQLSTDTQYF.

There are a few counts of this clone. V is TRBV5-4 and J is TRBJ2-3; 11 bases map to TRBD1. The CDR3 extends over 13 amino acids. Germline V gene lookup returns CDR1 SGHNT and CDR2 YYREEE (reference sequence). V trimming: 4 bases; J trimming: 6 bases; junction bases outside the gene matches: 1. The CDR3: CASSRDRGDTQYF. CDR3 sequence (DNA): TGTGCCAGCAGCCGGGACAGGGGGGATACGCAGTATTTT.

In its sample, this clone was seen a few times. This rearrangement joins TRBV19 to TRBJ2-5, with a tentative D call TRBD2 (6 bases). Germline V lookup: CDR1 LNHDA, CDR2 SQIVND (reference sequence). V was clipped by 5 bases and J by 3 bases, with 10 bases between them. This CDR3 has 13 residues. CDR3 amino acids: CASSVAEEETQYF. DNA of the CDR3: TGTGCCAGTAGTGTAGCGGAAGAAGAGACCCAGTACTTC.

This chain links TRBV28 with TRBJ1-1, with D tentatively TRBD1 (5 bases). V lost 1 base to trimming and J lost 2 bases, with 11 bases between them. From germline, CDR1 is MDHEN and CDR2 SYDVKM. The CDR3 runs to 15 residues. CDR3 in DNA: TGTGCCAGCAGTTTATCCTTAGGGGTTAACACTGAAGCTTTCTTT. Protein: CASSLSLGVNTEAFF.

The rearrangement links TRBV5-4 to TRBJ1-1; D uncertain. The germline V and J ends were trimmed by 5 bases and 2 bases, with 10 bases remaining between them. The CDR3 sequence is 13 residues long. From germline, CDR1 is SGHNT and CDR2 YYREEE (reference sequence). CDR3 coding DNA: TGTGCCAGCAGTGGTCTCCCAAACACTGAAGCTTTCTTT. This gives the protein CASSGLPNTEAFF.

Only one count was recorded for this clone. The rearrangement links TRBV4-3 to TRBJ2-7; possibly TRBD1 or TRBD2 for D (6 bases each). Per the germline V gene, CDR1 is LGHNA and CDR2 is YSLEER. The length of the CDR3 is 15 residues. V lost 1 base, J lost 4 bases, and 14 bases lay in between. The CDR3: CASSQGPGAEYEQYF. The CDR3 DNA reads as TGCGCCAGCAGCCAAGGACCGGGGGCTGAATACGAGCAGTACTTC.

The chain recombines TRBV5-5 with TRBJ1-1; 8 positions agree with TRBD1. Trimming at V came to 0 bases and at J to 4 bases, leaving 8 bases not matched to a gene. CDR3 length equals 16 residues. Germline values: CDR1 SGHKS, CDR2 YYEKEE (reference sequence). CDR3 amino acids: CASSLAPSTGGTEAFF. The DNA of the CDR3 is TGTGCCAGCAGCTTGGCGCCCTCAACAGGGGGCACTGAAGCTTTCTTT.

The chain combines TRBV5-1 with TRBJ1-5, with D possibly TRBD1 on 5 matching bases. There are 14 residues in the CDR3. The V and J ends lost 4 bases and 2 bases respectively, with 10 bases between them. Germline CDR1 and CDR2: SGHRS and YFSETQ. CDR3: CASSPDTRNQPQHF. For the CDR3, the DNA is TGCGCCAGCAGCCCGGACACCCGCAATCAGCCCCAGCATTTT.

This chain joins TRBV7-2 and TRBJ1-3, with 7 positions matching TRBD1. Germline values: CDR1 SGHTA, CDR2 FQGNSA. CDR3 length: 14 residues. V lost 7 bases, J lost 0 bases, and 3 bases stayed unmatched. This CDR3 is CASKTGPSGNTIYF. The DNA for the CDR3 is TGTGCCAGCAAGACAGGGCCCTCTGGAAACACCATATATTTT.

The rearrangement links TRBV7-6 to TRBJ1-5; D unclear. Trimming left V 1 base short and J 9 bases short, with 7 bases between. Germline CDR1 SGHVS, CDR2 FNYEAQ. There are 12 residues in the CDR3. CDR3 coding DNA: TGTGCCAGCAGCTTAGGACCAGGGCCCCAGCATTTT. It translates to CASSLGPGPQHF.

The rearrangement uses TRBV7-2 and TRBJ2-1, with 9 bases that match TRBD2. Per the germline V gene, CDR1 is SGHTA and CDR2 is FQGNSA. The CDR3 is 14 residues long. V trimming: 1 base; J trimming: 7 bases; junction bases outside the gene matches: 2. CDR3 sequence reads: CASSLERGANEQFF. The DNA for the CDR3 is TGTGCCAGCAGCTTAGAGCGGGGGGCGAATGAGCAGTTCTTC.

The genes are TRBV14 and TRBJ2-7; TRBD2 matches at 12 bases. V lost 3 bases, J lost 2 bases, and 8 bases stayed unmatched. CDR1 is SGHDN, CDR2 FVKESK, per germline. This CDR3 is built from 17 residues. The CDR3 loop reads CASSQPGLAGGAYEQYF. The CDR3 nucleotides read TGTGCCAGCAGCCAGCCGGGACTAGCGGGCGGGGCCTACGAGCAGTACTTC. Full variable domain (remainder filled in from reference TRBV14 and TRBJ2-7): EAGVTQFPSHSVIEKGQTVTLRCDPISGHDNLYWYRRVMGKEIKFLLHFVKESKQDESGMPNNRFLAERTGGTYSTLKVQPAELEDSGVYFCASSQPGLAGGAYEQYFGPGTRLTVT.

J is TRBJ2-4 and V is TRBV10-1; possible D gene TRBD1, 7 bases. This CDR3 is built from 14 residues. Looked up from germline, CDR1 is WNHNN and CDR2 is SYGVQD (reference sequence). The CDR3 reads CKLQGRLAKNIQYF. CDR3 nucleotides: TGCAAATTACAGGGGAGGCTAGCCAAAAACATTCAGTACTTC.